This is a list of T cell receptor beta chains from one sample in a study of early T cells in non-severe SARS-CoV-2 infection. MiXCR was run by TCRdb on the 5' RACE reads, yielding one entry per CDR3 protein. The sample shows about 100,000 distinct CDR3 sequences, less than 15% of them seen only once. Sequenced input: whole blood. All receptors derive from an adult who was a healthcare worker with PCR-confirmed SARS-CoV-2 infection or an uninfected control (not recorded which). Each CDR3 is given with its conserved first and last residue. A D gene is named only where the DNA matches it firmly. Only part of the rows carry a size: once, few, many, or a class if the clone is expanded.

TRBJ2-1 TRBV5-1 NA few CASSSTRANMVGEQFF TGCGCCAGCAGCTCCACCCGGGCCAACATGGTCGGTGAGCAGTTCTTC
TRBJ2-3 TRBV6-2/TRBV6-3 TRBD2 few CASSVAGVTDTQYF TGTGCCAGCAGTGTAGCGGGGGTCACAGATACGCAGTATTTT
TRBJ1-2 TRBV29-1 NA few CSVESAGANYGYTF TGCAGCGTTGAAAGTGCAGGGGCCAACTATGGCTACACCTTC
TRBJ2-5 TRBV18 NA many CASSWSVEETQYF TGTGCCAGCTCATGGTCAGTGGAAGAGACCCAGTACTTC
TRBJ1-2 TRBV20-1 TRBD1 NA CSARVPGQGARYGYTF TGCAGTGCTAGGGTTCCGGGACAGGGGGCACGGTATGGCTACACCTTC
TRBJ1-6 TRBV6-5 TRBD1 many CASSYGTGGVALHF TGTGCCAGCAGTTACGGGACAGGGGGCGTCGCCCTCCACTTT
TRBJ2-7 TRBV20-1 NA few CSARAPGRAYEQYF TGCAGTGCTAGAGCCCCTGGAAGGGCCTACGAGCAGTACTTC
TRBJ2-3 TRBV7-2 NA NA CASSLGRVVQARLTDTQYF TGTGCCAGCAGCTTAGGTCGGGTGGTTCAAGCTCGCCTCACAGATACGCAGTATTTT
TRBJ2-7 TRBV6-2/TRBV6-3 TRBD1 few CASSKPGQSSYEQYF TGTGCCAGCAGTAAACCGGGACAGAGCTCCTACGAGCAGTACTTC
TRBJ1-1 TRBV29-1 NA NA CSVRGGTEAFF TGCAGCGTAAGAGGGGGGACTGAAGCTTTCTTT
TRBJ1-1 TRBV18 NA NA CASSSSQGLDPEAFF TGTGCCAGCTCATCCTCACAGGGACTCGACCCTGAAGCTTTCTTT
TRBJ2-5 TRBV9 NA NA CASSAHLNGVETQYF TGTGCCAGCAGCGCCCACCTGAACGGCGTGGAGACCCAGTACTTC
TRBJ2-5 TRBV20-1 NA many CSATGGAGETQYF TGCAGTGCTACTGGCGGGGCGGGGGAGACCCAGTACTTC
TRBJ2-1 TRBV29-1 NA NA CSARQRNEQFF TGCAGCGCCCGACAGCGAAATGAGCAGTTCTTC
TRBJ2-1 TRBV11-3 TRBD2 many CASSSGLAGGNEQFF TGTGCCAGCAGCTCGGGACTAGCGGGAGGCAATGAGCAGTTCTTC
TRBJ2-7 TRBV5-6 NA NA CASSLDSGRTYKQYF TGTGCCAGCAGCTTGGATTCAGGGAGGACCTACAAGCAGTACTTC
TRBJ1-5 TRBV20-1 NA few CSAASDSNQPQHF TGCAGTGCGGCCTCAGATAGCAATCAGCCCCAGCATTTT
TRBJ2-7 TRBV28 TRBD1 NA CASSLGGTGGRKQYF TGTGCCAGCAGTTTAGGGGGGACAGGGGGCCGCAAGCAGTACTTC
TRBJ2-1 TRBV9 TRBD2 few CASRELAEYNEQFF TGTGCCAGCAGGGAACTAGCGGAATACAATGAGCAGTTCTTC
TRBJ2-4 TRBV12-3/TRBV12-4 TRBD1 many CASSPDRVNIQYF TGTGCCAGCAGTCCGGACAGGGTCAACATTCAGTACTTC
TRBJ2-1 TRBV6-4 TRBD2 many CASSSGGNNEQFF TGTGCCAGCTCTAGCGGGGGTAACAATGAGCAGTTCTTC
TRBJ1-6 TRBV28 NA many CASRKSGPNSPLHF TGTGCCAGCAGGAAGTCCGGTCCTAATTCACCCCTCCACTTT
TRBJ2-7 TRBV11-2 TRBD1 many CASSAGTGPYEQYF TGTGCCAGCAGCGCCGGGACAGGGCCCTACGAGCAGTACTTC
TRBJ1-1 TRBV12-3/TRBV12-4 NA few CASSPRLRGGSEAFF TGTGCCAGCAGTCCACGTCTGAGGGGTGGGTCTGAAGCTTTCTTT
TRBJ2-3 TRBV7-2 NA few CASSSRFGQITDTQYF TGTGCCAGCAGCTCAAGATTTGGACAGATCACAGATACGCAGTATTTT
TRBJ2-2 TRBV20-1 TRBD1 many CSARDSGQGNTGELFF TGCAGTGCTAGAGATTCGGGACAGGGAAACACCGGGGAGCTGTTTTTT
TRBJ1-1 TRBV20-1 NA few CSLVRAEAFF TGCAGCCTCGTTCGCGCTGAAGCTTTCTTT
TRBJ2-3 TRBV19 TRBD2 few CASNRGGTDTQYF TGTGCCAGTAATCGGGGGGGCACAGATACGCAGTATTTT
TRBJ1-2 TRBV29-1 NA few CSVEEGSAKSYTF TGCAGCGTTGAAGAAGGGAGCGCCAAGTCCTACACCTTC